These T cell receptor beta chains were read from a single sample in a study of blood T cell repertoires in COVID-19. The table came from immunoSEQ multiplex PCR; TCRdb's copy has only in-frame clones and leaves some out. The table shows 300,000 or so clones, with approximately 83% occurring only once. The sequencing sample was made of PBMCs or T cells enriched from blood (not recorded which). The origin of the receptors is a woman in her thirties or forties with acute COVID-19. Both conserved end residues are part of each CDR3. The D gene is left open where the match is weak.

j_call,v_call,cdr3_length,d_call,cdr3_nt,cdr3_aa
TRBJ1-2,TRBV9,15,TRBD1,TGTGCCAGCAGCTTATTGGGACAGGGGGACTATGGCTACACCTTC,CASSLLGQGDYGYTF
TRBJ2-4,TRBV19,19,NA,TGTGCCAGTATGGACGGGACTCGACGGTTCGTAGGGGCCAAAAACATTCAGTACTTC,CASMDGTRRFVGAKNIQYF
TRBJ2-5,TRBV12-3/TRBV12-4,11,NA,TGTGCCAGCACCAGCGGGGAGACCCAGTACTTC,CASTSGETQYF
TRBJ2-1,TRBV6-2/TRBV6-3,16,TRBD2,TGTGCCAGCAGTAATAGCGGGAGGTATGCCTACAATGAGCAGTTCTTC,CASSNSGRYAYNEQFF
TRBJ2-7,TRBV29-1,13,TRBD1,TGCAGCGTTGCTGGACAGGGGAACTACGAGCAGTACTTC,CSVAGQGNYEQYF
TRBJ2-2,TRBV5-1,17,NA,TGCGCCAGCAGCTTGGGATTTCACTTAAGTGGCACCGGGGAGCTGTTTTTT,CASSLGFHLSGTGELFF
TRBJ2-7,TRBV7-9,14,TRBD1,TGTGCCAGCAGCTTTGGGCAGGGGGTCGGGGAGCAGTACTTC,CASSFGQGVGEQYF
TRBJ1-1,TRBV7-9,15,NA,TGTGCCAGCAGCTTAGGGGGCGCATCGGGCACTGAAGCTTTCTTT,CASSLGGASGTEAFF
TRBJ2-3,TRBV11-3,16,TRBD2,TGTGCCAGCGCCCTGGACGGGCGGGGGGGCACAGATACGCAGTATTTT,CASALDGRGGTDTQYF
TRBJ2-3,TRBV20-1,11,NA,TGCAGTGCCCCCAACACAGATACGCAGTATTTT,CSAPNTDTQYF